The next 3 T cell receptor beta chains were all read from a single sample in a study of CD8+ T cells in alopecia areata. It was cDNA, reverse transcribed from extracted RNA, that served as the sequencing template. Generated by immunoSEQ multiplex PCR, the TCRdb table keeps only in-frame clones and is missing some. This table has 150,000 to 200,000 clones, just under 65% appearing once. Treatment described: oral pan-JAK inhibitor, 5-10 mg twice daily. The source was CD4+ T cells sorted from blood, collected at week 49, from a patient treated with tofacitinib. Source of these receptors: a human donor with alopecia areata.

The chain couples TRBV5-6 to TRBJ2-7; TRBD1 matches at 9 bases. After removal of 4 bases from V and 7 bases from J, the junction contained 9 bases not matched to a gene. The germline V gene has CDR1 SGHDT and CDR2 YYEEEE. This CDR3 spans 14 amino acids. The CDR3 reads CASSQDRGSLEQYF. CDR3 nucleotides: TGTGCCAGCAGCCAGGACAGGGGATCGTTAGAGCAGTACTTC.

The chain combines TRBV25-1 with TRBJ1-1, with 7 bases matching TRBD1. CDR3 length: 15 amino acids. Germline CDR1 MGHDK, CDR2 SYGVNS. With 4 bases clipped from V and 0 bases from J, the junction kept 5 bases outside the gene matches. CDR3 in DNA: TGTGCCAGCAGTGGGGGACAGTTCGTGAACACTGAAGCTTTCTTT. Its protein product is CASSGGQFVNTEAFF.

This sequence joins TRBV30 and TRBJ1-1; unclear D gene. CDR3 size: 10 residues. CDR1 is GTSNPN and CDR2 is SVGIG in the germline V gene (reference sequence). V shed 1 base and J shed 8 bases, with 5 bases lying between them. CDR3 amino acids: CAWSDREAFF. In DNA form, the CDR3 reads TGTGCCTGGAGTGACCGGGAAGCTTTCTTT.